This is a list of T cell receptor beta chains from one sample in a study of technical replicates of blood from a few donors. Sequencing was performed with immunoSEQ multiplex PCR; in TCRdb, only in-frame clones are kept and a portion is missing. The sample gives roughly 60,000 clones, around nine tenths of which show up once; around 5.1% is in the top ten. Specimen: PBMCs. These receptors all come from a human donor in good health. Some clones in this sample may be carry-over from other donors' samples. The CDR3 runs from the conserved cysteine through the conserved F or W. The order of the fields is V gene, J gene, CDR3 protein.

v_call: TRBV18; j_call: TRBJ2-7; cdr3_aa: CASSRIEGLNEQYF
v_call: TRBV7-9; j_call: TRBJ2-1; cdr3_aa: CASSSLAKNEQFF
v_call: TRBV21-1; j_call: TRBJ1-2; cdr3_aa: CASPCGTDKEGYTF
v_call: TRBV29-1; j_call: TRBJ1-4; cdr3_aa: CSVGEGSNEKLFF
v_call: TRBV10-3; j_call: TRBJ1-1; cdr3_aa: CAISESGGRAFF
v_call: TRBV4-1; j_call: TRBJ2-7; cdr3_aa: CASSQDLSYEQYF
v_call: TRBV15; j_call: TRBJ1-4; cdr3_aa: CATSRGDRDEKLFF
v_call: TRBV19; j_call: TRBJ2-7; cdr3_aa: CASSIGLPYEQYF
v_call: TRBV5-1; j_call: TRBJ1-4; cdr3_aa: CASSQGTDGKLFF
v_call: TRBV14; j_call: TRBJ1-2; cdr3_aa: CASSQDSNRESFGYTF
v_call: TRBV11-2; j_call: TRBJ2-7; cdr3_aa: CASSTLAGLPFYEQYF
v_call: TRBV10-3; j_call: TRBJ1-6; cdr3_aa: CAIRGDRGNSPLHF
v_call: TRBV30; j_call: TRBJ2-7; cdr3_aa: CAWSVLGGGAYEQYF
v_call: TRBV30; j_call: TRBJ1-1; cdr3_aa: CAWSVGNTEAFF
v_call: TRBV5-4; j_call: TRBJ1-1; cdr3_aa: CASSLGGWNTEAFF
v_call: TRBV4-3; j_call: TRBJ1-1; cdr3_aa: CASSQYTAGGVEAFF
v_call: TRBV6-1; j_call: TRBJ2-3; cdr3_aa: CASSPGLGTDTQYF
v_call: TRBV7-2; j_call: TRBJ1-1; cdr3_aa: CASSEQGGYTEAFF
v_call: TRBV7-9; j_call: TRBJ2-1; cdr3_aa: CASSSLKGLAGVNEQFF
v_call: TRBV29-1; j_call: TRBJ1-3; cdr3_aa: CSVVLRGQGSGNTIYF
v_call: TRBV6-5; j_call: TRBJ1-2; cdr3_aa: CASSYADRPGGYTF
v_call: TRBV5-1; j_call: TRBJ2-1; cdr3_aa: CASSLGVAELNEQFF
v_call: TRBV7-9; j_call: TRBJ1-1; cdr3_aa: CASSKRQGMPEAFF
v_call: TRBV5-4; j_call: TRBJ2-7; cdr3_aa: CASSKPGQSYEQYF
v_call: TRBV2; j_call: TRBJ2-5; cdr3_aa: CASDPGTGYQETQYF
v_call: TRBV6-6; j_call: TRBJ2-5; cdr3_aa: CASNDILGGAQETQYF
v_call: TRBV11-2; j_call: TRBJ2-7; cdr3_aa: CASSLVCCRESYEQYF
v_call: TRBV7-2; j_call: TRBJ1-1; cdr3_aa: CASSAQQGAFTEAFF
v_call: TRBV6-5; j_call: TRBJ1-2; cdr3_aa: CASRTGGSGYTF
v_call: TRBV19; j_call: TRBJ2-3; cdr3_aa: CASSIRYADTQYF
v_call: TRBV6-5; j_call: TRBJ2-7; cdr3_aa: CASSYSTSGSAEQYF
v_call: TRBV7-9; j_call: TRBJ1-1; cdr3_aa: CASSQVTGGERNTEAFF
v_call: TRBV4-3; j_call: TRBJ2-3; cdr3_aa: CASSQETSGGALNTQYF
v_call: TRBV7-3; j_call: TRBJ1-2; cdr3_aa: CASPKRGTPNYGYTF
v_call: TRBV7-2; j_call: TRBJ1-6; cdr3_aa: CASSLDPRGHNSPLHF
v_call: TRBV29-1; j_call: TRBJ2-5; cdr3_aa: CSVEGGEETQYF
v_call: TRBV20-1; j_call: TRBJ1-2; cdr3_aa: CSARDQRGNTF
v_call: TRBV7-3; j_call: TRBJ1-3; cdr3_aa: CASSLTGGQGTPLYF
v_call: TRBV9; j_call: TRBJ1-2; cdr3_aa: CASSDGGSYGYTF
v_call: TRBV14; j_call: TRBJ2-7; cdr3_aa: CASSQDLGVVYEQYF
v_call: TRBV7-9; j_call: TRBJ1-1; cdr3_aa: CASSSRDRGHVGTEAFF
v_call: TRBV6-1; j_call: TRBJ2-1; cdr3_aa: CAISPGTSGYNEQFF